This note documents a single T cell receptor beta chain sequence. Its target is unknown. A much larger clonotype is one base distant, so this may be a read error. The data are from a study of cytotoxic CD8 clonotypes in ibrutinib-treated CLL. Study-level points and caveats: Samples were collected at differing times from sustained-remission and progressing patients.

TCRdb keeps only in-frame clones here, not all; method: immunoSEQ multiplex PCR. The sample has roughly 150,000 clones; approximately 80% are singletons. Library input was about 1.8 micrograms of DNA from cryopreserved PBMCs. The sequence derives from a human donor with chronic lymphocytic leukemia. Sequenced material: PBMCs, taken after 24 months of ibrutinib treatment.

CDR3 DNA: TGTGCCAGCAGTCCGAGCGGTAAGGAGACCCAGTACTTC. This encodes CASSPSGKETQYF. The J gene is TRBJ2-5, the V gene TRBV28; TRBD2 is a possible D gene (5 bases). Trimming stripped 5 bases from V and 5 bases from J, with 12 bases between. This CDR3 has 13 residues. Germline lookup yields CDR1 MDHEN and CDR2 SYDVKM.